This TCR beta chain was captured in a study of blood T cell repertoires in COVID-19. Study summary: Spain, Italy and the United States supplied samples that represented acute and convalescent COVID-19. Sources were T cells, B-cell-depleted T cells, or PBMCs; the material itself was cDNA or gDNA.

Clones were read by immunoSEQ multiplex PCR, and TCRdb kept only the in-frame ones, dropping some. Among about 190,000 clones listed, 84% were seen once. Adults between about 18 and 89 years of age took part from fewer than 30 US areas. Allocation to cohorts depended on clinical history reported by the participants. The CDR3 totals 14 residues. The germline V gene has CDR1 SNHLY and CDR2 FYNNEI. Trimming took 0 bases from V and 8 from J, leaving 13 bases between them. Sample: PBMCs or T cells enriched from blood (not recorded which). The sequence was obtained from a woman in her thirties who had been exposed to COVID-19. This chain connects TRBV2 to TRBJ1-2; unclear D gene. The CDR3 DNA reads TGTGCCAGCAGTGAAGCCAACCCGTTTCGGGGCTACACCTTC. Amino acid sequence: CASSEANPFRGYTF.